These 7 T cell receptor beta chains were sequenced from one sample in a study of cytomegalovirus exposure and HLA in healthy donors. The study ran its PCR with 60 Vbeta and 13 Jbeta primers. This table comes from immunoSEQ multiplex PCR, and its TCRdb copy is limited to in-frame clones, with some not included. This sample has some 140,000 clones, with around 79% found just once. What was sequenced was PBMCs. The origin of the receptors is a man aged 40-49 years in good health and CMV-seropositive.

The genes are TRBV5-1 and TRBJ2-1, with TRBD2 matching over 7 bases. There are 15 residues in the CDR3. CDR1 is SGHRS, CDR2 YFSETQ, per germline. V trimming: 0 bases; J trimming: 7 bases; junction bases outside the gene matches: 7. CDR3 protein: CASSLEAGVGNEQFF. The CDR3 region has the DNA TGCGCCAGCAGCTTGGAGGCGGGAGTGGGGAATGAGCAGTTCTTC.

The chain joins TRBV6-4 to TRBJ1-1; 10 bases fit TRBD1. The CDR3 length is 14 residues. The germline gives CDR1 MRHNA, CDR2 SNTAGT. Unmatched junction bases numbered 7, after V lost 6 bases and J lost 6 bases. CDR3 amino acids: CASRPTGGVAEAFF. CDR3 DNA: TGTGCCAGCAGACCGACAGGGGGCGTCGCTGAAGCTTTCTTT.

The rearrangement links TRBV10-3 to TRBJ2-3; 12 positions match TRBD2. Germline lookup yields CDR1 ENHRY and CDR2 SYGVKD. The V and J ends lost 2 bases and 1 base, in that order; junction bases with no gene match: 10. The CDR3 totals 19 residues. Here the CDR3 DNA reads TGTGCCATCAGTGAGATCCTAGCGGGAGGGCCGTTTGGCACAGATACGCAGTATTTT. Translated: CAISEILAGGPFGTDTQYF.

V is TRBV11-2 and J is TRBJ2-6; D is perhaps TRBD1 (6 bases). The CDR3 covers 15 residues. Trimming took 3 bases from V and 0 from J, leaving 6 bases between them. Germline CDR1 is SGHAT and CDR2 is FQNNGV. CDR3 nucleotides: TGTGCCAGCAGCTTGGGGGCCTCTGGGGCCAACGTCCTGACTTTC. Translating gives CASSLGASGANVLTF.

The CDR3 protein is CASSLGHNRGGDGYTF. DNA for the CDR3: TGTGCCAGCAGTTTAGGGCACAACAGGGGCGGGGATGGCTACACCTTC. This sequence joins TRBV28 and TRBJ1-2, with TRBD1 matching 7 bases. V lost 2 bases and J lost 6; bases outside the gene matches: 12. Per germline, CDR1 MDHEN and CDR2 SYDVKM. This CDR3 comprises 16 residues.

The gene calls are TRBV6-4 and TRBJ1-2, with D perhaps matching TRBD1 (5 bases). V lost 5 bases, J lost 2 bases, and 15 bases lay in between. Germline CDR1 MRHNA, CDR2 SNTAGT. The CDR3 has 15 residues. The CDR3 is CASSPNPGLNYGYTF. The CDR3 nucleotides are TGTGCCAGCAGTCCCAACCCGGGACTAAACTATGGCTACACCTTC.

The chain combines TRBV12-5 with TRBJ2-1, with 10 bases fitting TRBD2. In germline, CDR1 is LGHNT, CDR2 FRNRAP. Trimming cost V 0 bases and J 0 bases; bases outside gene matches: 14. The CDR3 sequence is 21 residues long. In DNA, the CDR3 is TGTGCTAGTGGTTTGGTACTCCCACTACTAGCGGGACGGAGCTCCTACAATGAGCAGTTCTTC. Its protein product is CASGLVLPLLAGRSSYNEQFF. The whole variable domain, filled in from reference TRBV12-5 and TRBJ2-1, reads DARVTQTPRHKVTEMGQEVTMRCQPILGHNTVFWYRQTMMQGLELLAYFRNRAPLDDSGMPKDRFSAEMPDATLATLKIQPSEPRDSAVYFCASGLVLPLLAGRSSYNEQFFGPGTRLTVL.